This TCR beta chain was sequenced for a study of T cell responses to AZD1222 COVID-19 vaccine. Whole-study findings and limits: Repertoires were collected only later (after the peak T cell response had occurred).

V shed 4 bases and J shed 4 bases, with 11 bases lying between them. The CDR3 sequence is 13 residues long. Germline V gene sequence: CDR1 LNHDA, CDR2 SQIVND (reference sequence). TCRdb keeps only in-frame clones here, not all; method: immunoSEQ multiplex PCR. This table has around 130,000 clones, 85% to 90% appearing once. Of note for this clone: No antigen is known for it.

The starting material was peripheral blood, obtained 28 days after the second AZD1222 dose. The chain couples TRBV19 to TRBJ2-7, with TRBD1 as a possible D gene (6 bases). The clonotype originates from an adult who received the AZD1222 COVID-19 vaccine. The CDR3 DNA reads TGTGCCAGTAGTACCCGCGACAGGTACGAGCAGTACTTC. This codes for CASSTRDRYEQYF.